This TCR beta chain was retrieved from a study of cytomegalovirus exposure and HLA in healthy donors. The study ran its PCR with 60 Vbeta and 13 Jbeta primers. Some clones are missing from TCRdb's copy, which holds only in-frame ones; the method was immunoSEQ multiplex PCR. The table has 100,000 to 150,000 clones, 70% to 85% seen once. Germline-derived CDR1 and CDR2 are SGHVS and FNYEAQ. V dropped 1 base and J dropped 4 bases, with 10 bases sitting between them. This CDR3 is 15 amino acids long. This sequence originates from a woman younger than 35 in good health and CMV-seropositive. V and J are TRBV7-6 and TRBJ2-2; weak D call: TRBD1 (5 bases). Sequencing was done on a sample of PBMCs. The CDR3 bases are TGTGCCAGCAGCTTAGTCGCAGGGCCCACCGGGGAGCTGTTTTTT. Translated: CASSLVAGPTGELFF.